These 3 T cell receptor beta chains share one sample of origin, sequenced in a study of spatial heterogeneity in lung cancer. TCRdb redid the calling of the 5' RACE reads with MiXCR, one entry per CDR3 protein. The data contain under 150,000 distinct CDR3 sequences, 10% to 15% of them singletons. Noted time point: blood at routine non-recurrence follow-up after resection. Whole RNA, which was extracted from tumor, nontumor lung tissue or frozen PBMC, was sequenced without any cell sorting. Sequenced here: PBMCs, sampled at follow-up. All receptors derive from a male donor with early-stage non-small cell lung cancer.

This chain connects TRBV5-5 to TRBJ1-1; D not certain. The ends were cut back, 1 base at V and 5 bases at J, with 3 bases in the middle. The CDR3 consists of 11 residues. Germline V gene data show CDR1 as SGHKS and CDR2 as YYEKEE (reference sequence). CDR3 sequence reads: CASSLITEAFF. DNA of the CDR3: TGTGCCAGCAGCTTGATAACTGAAGCTTTCTTT.

The chain employs TRBV20-1 and TRBJ1-6; 8 nucleotides match TRBD1. The germline CDR1 and CDR2 sequences are DFQATT and SNEGSKA (reference sequence). The CDR3 has 12 residues. The ends lost 4 bases at V and 8 bases at J; junction bases unmatched: 1. The CDR3 region has the DNA TGCAGTGCTACGACAGGGGATTCACCCCTCCACTTT. Protein product: CSATTGDSPLHF.

The chain recombines TRBV12-3 or TRBV12-4 with TRBJ1-1; D ambiguous. There are 14 residues in the CDR3. The germline V and J ends were trimmed by 1 base and 0 bases, with 6 bases remaining between them. In nucleotides, the CDR3 is TGTGCCAGCAGTTTAGTGCCCATGAACACTGAAGCTTTCTTT. This translates into CASSLVPMNTEAFF.